The 11 T cell receptor beta chains below all came from one sample that was sequenced in a study of CD4 T cells in relation to SARS-CoV-2 and coronaviruses. No antigen is known for these receptors. Clones were read by immunoSEQ multiplex PCR, and TCRdb kept only the in-frame ones, dropping some. The sample lists around 15,000 clones; over 80% were seen once. CD4+ T cells from unexposed donors were obtained before the COVID-19 pandemic (2011-2018). After 10 to 11 days of culture, CD4+ T cells were isolated. Sequenced sample: CD4+ T cells from PBMCs, cultured in vitro. The receptor set was obtained from a human donor in good health.

The J gene is TRBJ2-1, the V gene TRBV28; tentatively, D is TRBD1 (5 bases). The germline CDR1 and CDR2 sequences are MDHEN and SYDVKM. The germline V and J ends were trimmed by 2 bases and 7 bases, with 15 bases remaining between them. This CDR3 is 15 amino acids long. Here the CDR3 DNA reads TGTGCCAGCAGTTTAGTCAGGGATGTTGGGAATGAGCAGTTCTTC. Encoded protein: CASSLVRDVGNEQFF.

The chain joins TRBV7-9 to TRBJ1-5; D uncertain. The germline V gene has CDR1 SEHNR and CDR2 FQNEAQ (reference sequence). V dropped 1 base and J dropped 5 bases, with 12 bases sitting between them. The length of the CDR3 is 15 residues. Written as DNA, the CDR3 is TGTGCCAGCAGCTTAGATCGGCCTGGCGATCAGCCCCAGCATTTT. Its translation: CASSLDRPGDQPQHF.

The chain uses TRBV7-8 and TRBJ2-7, with 13 bases fitting TRBD2. Germline V lookup: CDR1 SGHVS, CDR2 FQNEAQ. The V segment lost 4 bases and the J segment 4 bases; nucleotides outside the gene matches: 7. The CDR3 spans 16 residues. CDR3 nucleotide sequence: TGTGCCAGCAGCTCATACCGACTAGCGGGAGGTTACGAGCAGTACTTC. The encoded protein is CASSSYRLAGGYEQYF.

CDR3 sequence reads: CASSHGGLRPYNEQFF. CDR3 nucleotide sequence: TGTGCCAGCAGCCATGGGGGTTTGAGGCCCTACAATGAGCAGTTCTTC. The J gene is TRBJ2-1, the V gene TRBV9; the D gene could be TRBD1 or TRBD2 (5 bases each). The CDR3 runs 16 residues. Germline CDR1 SGDLS, CDR2 YYNGEE. V shed 4 bases and J shed 2 bases, with 16 bases lying between them.

The V gene is TRBV7-9, the J gene TRBJ2-1; D remains unclear. This CDR3 contains 12 residues. CDR1 SEHNR and CDR2 FQNEAQ come from the germline V gene (reference sequence). Trimming pared 5 bases from V and 6 bases from J, leaving 8 bases between. The CDR3 DNA reads as TGTGCCAGCAGCACCGGGTTCAATGAGCAGTTCTTC. Its protein is CASSTGFNEQFF.

The genes are TRBV10-3 and TRBJ2-2; 9 bases align to TRBD1. Germline-derived CDR1 and CDR2 are ENHRY and SYGVKD. The CDR3 contains 16 residues. Trimming took 4 bases from V and 7 from J; bases not matched to a gene: 10. CDR3 coding DNA: TGTGCCATCAGTGCCCTATCGGACAGGGGTGGCGGGGAGCTGTTTTTT. This encodes CAISALSDRGGGELFF.

The gene calls are TRBV7-3 and TRBJ2-3; the D gene is possibly TRBD1 (5 bases). This CDR3 is built from 14 residues. CDR1 and CDR2 from the germline V gene are SGHTA and FQGTGA. Trimming removed 3 bases at V and 0 bases at J, with 7 bases between. In nucleotides, the CDR3 is TGTGCCAGCAGCTTGGACATTAGCACAGATACGCAGTATTTT. It translates to CASSLDISTDTQYF.

The rearrangement uses TRBV12-5 and TRBJ2-1; the D gene could be TRBD1 or TRBD2 (5 bases each). Trimming removed 4 bases at V and 5 bases at J, with 18 bases between. CDR3 length: 16 amino acids. The germline gives CDR1 LGHNT, CDR2 FRNRAP. For the CDR3, the DNA is TGTGCTAGTGGTTCGCCCGAGGGGTCTGTCCACAATGAGCAGTTCTTC. Amino acid sequence: CASGSPEGSVHNEQFF.

The chain employs TRBV6-2 or TRBV6-3 and TRBJ2-5, with 13 bases fitting TRBD2. Germline CDR1 and CDR2: MNHEY and SVGEGT. This CDR3 has 16 residues. With V trimmed by 6 bases and J by 5 bases, 9 bases remained unmatched. CDR3 sequence (DNA): TGTGCCAGCAGCCCTAGACTAGCGGGAGGACGTGAGACCCAGTACTTC. Amino acid sequence: CASSPRLAGGRETQYF.

This chain uses TRBV9 with TRBJ2-7; D is ambiguous. V was clipped by 4 bases and J by 0 bases, with 11 bases between them. In germline, CDR1 is SGDLS, CDR2 YYNGEE. The CDR3 runs to 14 residues. This CDR3 reads CASSHDLNSYEQYF. In DNA form, the CDR3 reads TGTGCCAGCAGCCATGACCTAAACTCCTACGAGCAGTACTTC.

This clone was recorded a few times. V and J are TRBV2 and TRBJ1-6; D is possibly TRBD1 (5 bases). The CDR3 has 14 amino acids. Deletions cut 6 bases from V and 7 bases from J, with 13 bases between. CDR1 and CDR2 from the germline V gene are SNHLY and FYNNEI. The CDR3 coding sequence is TGTGCCAGCAGAGCAGACAGCTCAAATTCACCCCTCCACTTT. It translates to CASRADSSNSPLHF.